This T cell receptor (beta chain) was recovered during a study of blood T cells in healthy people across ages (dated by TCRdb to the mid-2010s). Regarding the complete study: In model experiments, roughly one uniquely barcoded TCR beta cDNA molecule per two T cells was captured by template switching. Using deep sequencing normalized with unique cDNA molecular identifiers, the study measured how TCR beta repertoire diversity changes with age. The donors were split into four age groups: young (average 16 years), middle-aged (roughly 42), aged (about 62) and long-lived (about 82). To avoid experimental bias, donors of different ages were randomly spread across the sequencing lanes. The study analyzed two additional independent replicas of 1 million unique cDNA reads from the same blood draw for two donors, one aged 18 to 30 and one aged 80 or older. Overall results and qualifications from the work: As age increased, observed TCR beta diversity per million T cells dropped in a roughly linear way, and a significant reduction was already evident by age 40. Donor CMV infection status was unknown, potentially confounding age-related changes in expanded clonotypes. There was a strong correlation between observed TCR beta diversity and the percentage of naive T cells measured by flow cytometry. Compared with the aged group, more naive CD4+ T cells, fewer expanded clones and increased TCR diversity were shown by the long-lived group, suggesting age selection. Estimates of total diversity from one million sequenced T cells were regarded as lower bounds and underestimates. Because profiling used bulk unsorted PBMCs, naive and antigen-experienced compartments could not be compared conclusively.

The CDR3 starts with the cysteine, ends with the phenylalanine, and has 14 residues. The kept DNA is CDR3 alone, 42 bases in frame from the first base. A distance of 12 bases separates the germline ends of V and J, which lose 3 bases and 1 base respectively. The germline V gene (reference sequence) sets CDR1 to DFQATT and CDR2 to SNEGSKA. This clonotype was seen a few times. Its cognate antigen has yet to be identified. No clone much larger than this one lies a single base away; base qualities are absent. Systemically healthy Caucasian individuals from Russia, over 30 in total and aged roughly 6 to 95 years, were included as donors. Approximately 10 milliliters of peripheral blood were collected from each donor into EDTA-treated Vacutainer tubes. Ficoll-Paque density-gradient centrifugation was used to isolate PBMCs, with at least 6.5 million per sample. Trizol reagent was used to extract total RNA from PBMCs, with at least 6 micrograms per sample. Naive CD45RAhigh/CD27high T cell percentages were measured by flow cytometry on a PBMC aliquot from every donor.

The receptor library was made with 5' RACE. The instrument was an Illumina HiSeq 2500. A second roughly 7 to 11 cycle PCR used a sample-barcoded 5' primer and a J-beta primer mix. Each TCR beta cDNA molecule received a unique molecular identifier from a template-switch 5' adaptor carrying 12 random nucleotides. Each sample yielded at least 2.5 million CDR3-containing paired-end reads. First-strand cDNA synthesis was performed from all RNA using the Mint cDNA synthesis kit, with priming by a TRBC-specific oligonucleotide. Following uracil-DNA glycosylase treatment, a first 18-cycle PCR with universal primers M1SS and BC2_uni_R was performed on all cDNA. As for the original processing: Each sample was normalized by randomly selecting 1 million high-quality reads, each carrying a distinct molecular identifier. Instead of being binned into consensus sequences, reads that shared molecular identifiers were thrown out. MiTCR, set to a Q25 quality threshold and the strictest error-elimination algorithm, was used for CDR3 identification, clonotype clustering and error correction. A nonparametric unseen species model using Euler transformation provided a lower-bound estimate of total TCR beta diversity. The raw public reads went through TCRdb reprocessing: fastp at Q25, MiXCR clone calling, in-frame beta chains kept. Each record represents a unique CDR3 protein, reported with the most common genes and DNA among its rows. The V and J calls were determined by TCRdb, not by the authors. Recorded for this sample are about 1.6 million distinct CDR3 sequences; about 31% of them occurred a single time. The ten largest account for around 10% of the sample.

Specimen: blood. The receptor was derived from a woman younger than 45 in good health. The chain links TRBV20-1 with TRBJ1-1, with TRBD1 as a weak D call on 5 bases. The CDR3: CSARTGGPNTEAFF. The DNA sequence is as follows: TGCAGTGCTAGGACTGGGGGACCGAACACTGAAGCTTTCTTT.